The 14 T cell receptor beta chains below come from one sample, sequenced in a study of human T cells and chemical hapten exposure. It was unfractionated whole blood from which total RNA was extracted. Individual cDNA molecules (in the library) carried attached unique molecular identifiers. TCRdb reprocessed the reads with MiXCR, giving one entry per CDR3 protein. Seen here are about 120,000 distinct CDR3 sequences, 8% to 9.5% observed once, and the top ten hold 1.4%. The specimen was whole blood. The receptors stem from a human donor in good health. Some clones in this sample may be carry-over from other donors' samples.

CDR3 sequence reads: CASSFWTSGSNEQFF. The CDR3 region has the DNA TGTGCCAGCAGTTTCTGGACTAGCGGGAGTAATGAGCAGTTCTTC. This chain uses TRBV3-1 with TRBJ2-1, with TRBD2 matching 13 bases. Germline CDR1 is LGHDT and CDR2 is YNNKEL (reference sequence). Trimming removed 6 bases from V and 7 bases from J; junction bases left unmatched: 6. The CDR3 covers 15 residues.

The chain is built from TRBV3-1 and TRBJ1-6; no definite D call. In germline, CDR1 is LGHDT, CDR2 YNNKEL (reference sequence). The V and J ends lost 1 base and 4 bases respectively, with 5 bases between them. The CDR3 is 14 amino acids. CDR3: CASSQAGYNSPLHF. The CDR3 DNA sequence: TGTGCCAGCAGCCAAGCGGGGTATAATTCACCCCTCCACTTT.

In its sample, this clonotype was seen a few times. The chain employs TRBV7-2 and TRBJ2-1; 8 nucleotides match TRBD2. The CDR3 has 16 residues. The V and J ends lost 1 base and 4 bases, in that order; junction bases with no gene match: 6. Germline values: CDR1 SGHTA, CDR2 FQGNSA. The CDR3 protein is CASSLGVAGSYNEQFF. The CDR3 DNA reads as TGTGCCAGCAGCTTAGGGGTAGCGGGGAGTTACAATGAGCAGTTCTTC.

The chain carries TRBV12-3 or TRBV12-4 and TRBJ2-2; either TRBD1 or TRBD2 may fit D (5 bases each). The germline V and J ends were trimmed by 3 bases and 1 base, with 18 bases remaining between them. The CDR3 has 18 residues. CDR3 loop: CASSFPDWAGRNTGELFF. The DNA for the CDR3 is TGTGCCAGCAGTTTTCCCGACTGGGCAGGGAGGAACACCGGGGAGCTGTTTTTT.

The chain's CDR3 is CASSKDTDTQYF. CDR3 nucleotides: TGCGCCAGCAGCAAGGACACAGATACGCAGTATTTT. This chain joins TRBV5-1 and TRBJ2-3; D not resolved. V lost 4 bases, J lost 2 bases, and 5 bases lay in between. This CDR3 comprises 12 residues. Germline CDR1 is SGHRS and CDR2 is YFSETQ.

This clonotype was seen at least ten times. V usage is TRBV14 and J usage is TRBJ1-2; possibly TRBD1 for D (5 bases). V lost 4 bases to trimming and J lost 0 bases, with 12 bases between them. The CDR3 sequence is 15 residues long. Germline V gives CDR1 SGHDN, CDR2 FVKESK. CDR3 coding DNA: TGTGCCAGCAGCCCCGCGACAGCCCCTAACTATGGCTACACCTTC. Translation: CASSPATAPNYGYTF. The full variable domain, with the rest looked up from reference TRBV14 and TRBJ1-2, is EAGVTQFPSHSVIEKGQTVTLRCDPISGHDNLYWYRRVMGKEIKFLLHFVKESKQDESGMPNNRFLAERTGGTYSTLKVQPAELEDSGVYFCASSPATAPNYGYTFGSGTRLTVV.

In its sample, this clonotype was seen many times. V usage is TRBV18 and J usage is TRBJ2-7; tentative D call: TRBD2 (6 bases). Trimming removed 0 bases from V and 2 bases from J, with 11 bases in between. The CDR3 sequence is 15 residues long. Germline CDR1 is KGHSH and CDR2 is LQKENI. CDR3 DNA: TGTGCCAGCTCACCACCGGCTAGCGCAGCCTACGAGCAGTACTTC. It codes for CASSPPASAAYEQYF.

The chain links TRBV5-4 to TRBJ2-5; D is tentatively TRBD1 or TRBD2 (6 bases each). The germline V gene has CDR1 SGHNT and CDR2 YYREEE (reference sequence). Between the trimmed V and J ends, which lost 4 bases and 3 bases, there was a span of 16 bases. The CDR3 runs to 15 residues. The CDR3 sequence is CASSTDSGAEETQYF. CDR3 in DNA: TGTGCCAGCAGCACCGATTCGGGGGCTGAAGAGACCCAGTACTTC. The complete variable domain, with remaining parts taken from reference TRBV5-4 and TRBJ2-5, reads ETGVTQSPTHLIKTRGQQVTLRCSSQSGHNTVSWYQQALGQGPQFIFQYYREEENGRGNFPPRFSGLQFPNYSSELNVNALELDDSALYLCASSTDSGAEETQYFGPGTRLLVL.

The sample holds many counts of this clonotype. The chain recombines TRBV20-1 with TRBJ1-1; tentative D call: TRBD1 (5 bases). Germline V gene sequence: CDR1 DFQATT, CDR2 SNEGSKA (reference sequence). V lost 3 bases to trimming and J lost 4 bases, with 12 bases between them. The CDR3 covers 13 residues. DNA for the CDR3: TGCAGTGCTAGGCAGGGAGGGAGCACTGAAGCTTTCTTT. Translating it yields CSARQGGSTEAFF.

The chain has TRBV6-1 and TRBJ1-5, with TRBD1 as a possible D gene (6 bases). Germline V gene lookup returns CDR1 MNHNS and CDR2 SASEGT. Deletions cut 4 bases from V and 5 bases from J, with 15 bases between. The CDR3 runs to 15 residues. Here the CDR3 DNA reads TGTGCCAGCAGTGGCACTTGGGGGGGCGATCAGCCCCAGCATTTT. Translating it yields CASSGTWGGDQPQHF.

This clonotype has ten or more counts. The rearrangement uses TRBV7-2 and TRBJ1-5; D gene ambiguous. Germline V CDR1 and CDR2: SGHTA, FQGNSA. There are 13 residues in the CDR3. Trimming took 5 bases from V and 2 from J, leaving 7 bases between them. CDR3 sequence reads: CASSPVRNQPQHF. For the CDR3, the DNA is TGTGCCAGCAGCCCAGTCCGCAATCAGCCCCAGCATTTT.

The chain joins TRBV15 to TRBJ2-2; D is uncertain. This CDR3 contains 18 residues. V lost 2 bases and J 0 bases, leaving 16 bases between the germline ends. The germline V gene has CDR1 LNHNV and CDR2 YYDKDF (reference sequence). The CDR3 nucleotides read TGTGCCACCAGCAGAAGACCGAGCACCAACGCGAACACCGGGGAGCTGTTTTTT. Translating gives CATSRRPSTNANTGELFF.

This clonotype occurred many times. The chain joins TRBV20-1 to TRBJ2-1; D might be TRBD2 (6 bases). Trimming took off 6 bases at V and 10 bases at J, with 10 bases between the two ends. CDR3 size: 10 residues. Per germline, CDR1 DFQATT and CDR2 SNEGSKA (reference sequence). In nucleotides, the CDR3 is TGCAGTGCCCGGAGGGGAGAGCAGTTCTTC. Translating gives CSARRGEQFF.

This clonotype has only a few counts. This chain connects TRBV6-6 to TRBJ1-2; D gene uncertain. This CDR3 comprises 14 residues. V was pared by 2 bases and J by 3 bases, with 10 bases between. CDR1 is MNHNY, CDR2 SVGAGI, per germline (reference sequence). The CDR3 region has the DNA TGTGCCAGCAGTTACCTGGGTAGGCACTATGGCTACACCTTC. Amino acids: CASSYLGRHYGYTF.